Listed below are T cell receptor beta chains from one sample, sequenced in a study of blood T cell repertoires in COVID-19. Profiled with immunoSEQ multiplex PCR; TCRdb holds only in-frame clones, not every one. The sample consists of almost 200,000 clones, 89% of them appearing once. The sequenced sample consisted of PBMCs or T cells enriched from blood (not recorded which). The receptor source for this set is a woman under 30 who had recovered from COVID-19. Each CDR3 is given with its conserved first and last residue. A D gene is named only where the DNA matches it firmly. Only some rows state a clone size, as once, few, many or a class for expanded clones.

size,V,D,J,length,DNA,CDR3
-,TRBV20-1,-,TRBJ1-2,11,TGCAGTTCCCGCGGGGTCTATGGCTACACCTTC,CSSRGVYGYTF
few,TRBV7-3,-,TRBJ2-2,12,TGTGCCAGCAGCTCATTTCCCGGGGAGCTGTTTTTT,CASSSFPGELFF
-,TRBV6-1,TRBD2,TRBJ2-3,18,TGTGCCAGCAGTGAAGCCAAGCGGGGGACGATAAGCACAGATACGCAGTATTTT,CASSEAKRGTISTDTQYF
-,TRBV7-2,-,TRBJ1-2,15,TGTGCCAGCAGCTTAGCGGTGGGGGGGGTATATGGCTACACCTTC,CASSLAVGGVYGYTF
-,TRBV6-2/TRBV6-3,TRBD1,TRBJ1-2,15,TGTGCCAGCAGTCAACCGACAGGGGTTGACTATGGCTACACCTTC,CASSQPTGVDYGYTF
-,TRBV12-3/TRBV12-4,TRBD1,TRBJ1-2,12,TGTGCCAGCCCAACAGGGGGCTATGGCTACACCTTC,CASPTGGYGYTF
once,TRBV6-5,-,TRBJ2-3,13,TGTGCCAGCCTAGCATTGGGGAGAGATACGCAGTATTTT,CASLALGRDTQYF
-,TRBV6-1,-,TRBJ2-4,16,TGTGCCAGCAGTGAAGAGGCGGTGGGAGCCAAAAACATTCAGTACTTC,CASSEEAVGAKNIQYF
-,TRBV4-1,-,TRBJ1-6,15,TGCGCCAGCAGCCTAACTACGTACGATAATTCACCCCTCCACTTT,CASSLTTYDNSPLHF
once,TRBV9,TRBD1,TRBJ2-2,16,TGTGCCAGCAGCGCGACAGGGAGCCCGAACACCGGGGAGCTGTTTTTT,CASSATGSPNTGELFF
-,TRBV5-4,-,TRBJ1-1,14,TGTGCCAGCAGACCGGTCGGGGGGACCACTGAAGCTTTCTTT,CASRPVGGTTEAFF
-,TRBV9,-,TRBJ1-4,14,TGTGCCAGCAGCGTAGGCGCAACTAATGAAAAACTGTTTTTT,CASSVGATNEKLFF
-,TRBV5-1,-,TRBJ1-2,16,TGCGCCAGCCCCTTTCCGACAGATCAACCTAACTATGGCTACACCTTC,CASPFPTDQPNYGYTF
-,TRBV3-1/TRBV3-2,-,TRBJ2-2,14,TGTGCCAGCAGCCAGGATCGGGGCACCGGGGAGCTGTTTTTT,CASSQDRGTGELFF
-,TRBV4-1,-,TRBJ1-1,17,TGCGCCAGCAGCCAAGGCGCGGGGGCCAGGGGATTCACTGAAGCTTTCTTT,CASSQGAGARGFTEAFF
-,TRBV11-2,TRBD1,TRBJ2-7,15,TGTGCCAGCAGCGCCCAAGGACAGGGGTTCGACGAGCAGTACTTC,CASSAQGQGFDEQYF
-,TRBV2,-,TRBJ2-1,11,TGTGCCAGCAGCAAGCGGAATGAGCAGTTCTTC,CASSKRNEQFF
-,TRBV3-1/TRBV3-2,-,TRBJ1-6,16,TGTGCCAGCAGCCAAGGCGCCGGGACATTGGGTAGGCCCCTCCACTTT,CASSQGAGTLGRPLHF
-,TRBV6-5,-,TRBJ1-1,15,TGTGCCAGCAGTTACGAGGGACAACCGAACACTGAAGCTTTCTTT,CASSYEGQPNTEAFF
-,TRBV5-1,-,TRBJ1-6,15,TGCGCCGGCAGCTTGGATGGGGGGAGTGATTCACCCCTCCACTTT,CAGSLDGGSDSPLHF
many,TRBV2,-,TRBJ2-3,15,TGTGCCAGCAGTCCCAGAGGCTGGGGCACAGATACGCAGTATTTT,CASSPRGWGTDTQYF
few,TRBV2,-,TRBJ1-2,13,TGTGCCAGCAGCGGACAACTAACGTATGGCTACACCTTC,CASSGQLTYGYTF
-,TRBV5-5,-,TRBJ1-1,16,TGTGCCAGCAGCTTGGGTTTCAGGCAGGGGTACACTGAAGCTTTCTTT,CASSLGFRQGYTEAFF
-,TRBV25-1,-,TRBJ2-1,14,TGTGCCAGCAACCTGGGGGACACCTACAATGAGCAGTTCTTC,CASNLGDTYNEQFF
-,TRBV7-9,-,TRBJ2-2,15,TGTGCCAGCAGCCCAAGAACAGGTCCTAGGGGGGAGCTGTTTTTT,CASSPRTGPRGELFF
-,TRBV28,TRBD1,TRBJ2-4,14,TGTGCCAGCAGTTTAGGGCAGGGGGAAAACATTCAGTACTTC,CASSLGQGENIQYF
-,TRBV6-1,-,TRBJ1-3,17,TGTGCCAGCAGTGCCCGGGGTTCTACCAGCTCTGGAAACACCATATATTTT,CASSARGSTSSGNTIYF
few,TRBV13,-,TRBJ2-1,19,TGTGCCAGCAGCTCTGCCACCGCCGCTCTAGCGCCGTCCTACAATGAGCAGTTCTTC,CASSSATAALAPSYNEQFF
-,TRBV4-1,-,TRBJ1-5,16,TGCGCCAGCAGCCAGGAAACAGGGCTAAGCAATCAGCCCCAGCATTTT,CASSQETGLSNQPQHF
-,TRBV5-1,-,TRBJ2-7,15,TGCGCCAGCAGCTTGGCCGAGCGTCAGGGGTCCGAGCAGTACTTC,CASSLAERQGSEQYF
once,TRBV30,-,TRBJ2-1,10,TGTGCCTGGAGTGTACGGGAGCAGTTCTTC,CAWSVREQFF
-,TRBV29-1,-,TRBJ2-6,15,TGCAGCGTTGATGTGAGGGAAGCTGGGGCCAACGTCCTGACTTTC,CSVDVREAGANVLTF
few,TRBV4-1,-,TRBJ1-1,15,TGCGCCAGCAGCCTCGGCGGGGGGATGAACACTGAAGCTTTCTTT,CASSLGGGMNTEAFF
-,TRBV2,TRBD1,TRBJ1-6,15,TGTGCCAGCAGTGCTGGGACAGCGCATAATTCACCCCTCCACTTT,CASSAGTAHNSPLHF
-,TRBV10-3,TRBD1,TRBJ1-3,16,TGTGCCATCAGTGAGACCCAGGGGGCGGCTGGAAACACCATATATTTT,CAISETQGAAGNTIYF
once,TRBV19,-,TRBJ2-1,16,TGTGCCAGTAGTATATTTGGGGCAAGCTCCTACAATGAGCAGTTCTTC,CASSIFGASSYNEQFF
-,TRBV3-1/TRBV3-2,-,TRBJ1-5,17,TGTGCCAGCAGCCAAGGAATCAGGGGCCAAGGCAATCAGCCCCAGCATTTT,CASSQGIRGQGNQPQHF
once,TRBV28,TRBD2,TRBJ2-3,14,TGTGCCAGCAGTTTCGGGGGGGGCACAGATACGCAGTATTTT,CASSFGGGTDTQYF
once,TRBV30,-,TRBJ1-5,14,TGTGCCTGGAGTGTATATACAGCGGGTCAGCCCCAGCATTTT,CAWSVYTAGQPQHF
-,TRBV5-5,TRBD2,TRBJ2-1,15,TGTGCCAGCAGCGTAGCGGGGGGAACCTACAATGAGCAGTTCTTC,CASSVAGGTYNEQFF
-,TRBV15,TRBD1,TRBJ1-4,16,TGTGCCACCAGCAGGTCCCCGGACAGGCCTAATGAAAAACTGTTTTTT,CATSRSPDRPNEKLFF
-,TRBV5-4,TRBD1,TRBJ1-2,15,TGTGCCAGCAGCCGCTCGCCCGAGGGGGCGGCTGGCTACACCTTC,CASSRSPEGAAGYTF
-,TRBV24-1,-,TRBJ2-5,14,TGTGCCACCAGTGCGAAGGAAAACAGGGAGACCCAGTACTTC,CATSAKENRETQYF
-,TRBV2,-,TRBJ1-1,16,TGTGCCAGCGATCCTGGAGGGGGGGTGGTGAACACTGAAGCTTTCTTT,CASDPGGGVVNTEAFF
-,TRBV12-3/TRBV12-4,-,TRBJ1-2,13,TGTGCCAGCAGTCTAATACAGAATCATGGCTACACCTTC,CASSLIQNHGYTF
few,TRBV30,-,TRBJ2-6,14,TGTGCCTGGAGTTCAGGCGCCTGGGCCAACGTCCTGACTTTC,CAWSSGAWANVLTF
once,TRBV2,-,TRBJ1-1,14,TGTGCCAGCGGGAGACAGGACATAAACACTGAAGCTTTCTTT,CASGRQDINTEAFF
few,TRBV3-1/TRBV3-2,TRBD1,TRBJ1-4,18,TGTGCCAGCAGCGAGAGGACAGGAGGCGTTTCAGCTAATGAAAAACTGTTTTTT,CASSERTGGVSANEKLFF
-,TRBV2,-,TRBJ1-2,10,TGTGCCAGCAGCGACTATGGCTACACCTTC,CASSDYGYTF
-,TRBV7-9,-,TRBJ2-6,17,TGTGCCAGCAGCTTAGGGCAGGGCAACTCTGGGGCCAACGTCCTGACTTTC,CASSLGQGNSGANVLTF
-,TRBV11-1,TRBD2,TRBJ2-3,16,TGTGCCAGCAGCTTAGCGACGGGGGGGGCGGCAGATACGCAGTATTTT,CASSLATGGAADTQYF
-,TRBV28,-,TRBJ2-7,12,TGTGCCAGCAGCCCTTACTTATACGAGCAGTACTTC,CASSPYLYEQYF
-,TRBV28,TRBD1,TRBJ1-5,14,TGTGCCAGCAACCCGGGACAGGGCCATCAGCCCCAGCATTTT,CASNPGQGHQPQHF
-,TRBV21-1,-,TRBJ1-4,18,TGTGCCAGCAGAGTGATAGACGGCGAGGACAGAGGTAATGAAAAACTGTTTTTT,CASRVIDGEDRGNEKLFF
-,TRBV2,TRBD1,TRBJ1-4,15,TGTGCCAGCAGTGCCTTGGGACAGAATAATGAAAAACTGTTTTTT,CASSALGQNNEKLFF
-,TRBV3-1/TRBV3-2,TRBD2,TRBJ2-5,18,TGTGCCAGCAGCCGCGGCGGGTTTGAGCGGGGGCGTGTAGAGACCCAGTACTTC,CASSRGGFERGRVETQYF
few,TRBV9,-,TRBJ2-3,15,TGTGCCAGCAGCGTAGCCCGAGGGAGCACAGATACGCAGTATTTT,CASSVARGSTDTQYF